These 20 T cell receptor beta chains share one sample of origin, sequenced in a study of a mutant IDH1 vaccine in newly diagnosed glioma. Which antigens these TCRs recognize remains unknown. Sequencing used immunoSEQ multiplex PCR; TCRdb keeps in-frame clones, though not all of them. The sample shows roughly 43,000 clones, around 76% of them seen only once. Time point meaning: week 23, last vaccination. Vaccinated patients received 300 ug of mutant IDH1 20-mer peptide per dose, with topical imiquimod. Specimen: PBMCs, collected from a glioma patient whose treatment included an IDH1 peptide vaccine. The receptors here all came from a man aged 50 to 60 with glioma.

This clone was seen once. The chain carries TRBV30 and TRBJ2-5, with D hard to call. This CDR3 is 14 amino acids long. From germline, CDR1 is GTSNPN and CDR2 SVGIG (reference sequence). Trimming removed 0 bases at V and 6 bases at J, with 14 bases between. CDR3 sequence (DNA): TGTGCCTGGAGTGTAGGGAAGGGCCAGCAGACCCAGTACTTC. Protein: CAWSVGKGQQTQYF.

This clone was counted only a few times. The chain employs TRBV6-5 and TRBJ1-3; 8 bases line up with TRBD1. Germline loops: CDR1 MNHEY, CDR2 SVGAGI. J was trimmed by 2 bases and V by 5 bases; bases with no gene match: 5. The CDR3 runs to 15 residues. CDR3 in DNA: TGTGCCAGCAGTACTCAGGGGGCTACTGGAAACACCATATATTTT. Encoded protein: CASSTQGATGNTIYF.

This sequence joins TRBV19 and TRBJ2-7; D may correspond to TRBD1 or TRBD2 (5 bases each). The CDR3 spans 12 residues. Germline V gene sequence: CDR1 LNHDA, CDR2 SQIVND (reference sequence). The V gene lost 9 bases and the J gene lost 3 bases, with 12 bases spanning the gap. The CDR3 DNA sequence: TGTGCCAGAAGCCGGGGCAGCTACGAGCAGTACTTC. This sequence encodes CARSRGSYEQYF. The variable domain in full, with the rest retrieved from reference TRBV19 and TRBJ2-7, is DGGITQSPKYLFRKEGQNVTLSCEQNLNHDAMYWYRQDPGQGLRLIYYSQIVNDFQKGDIAEGYSVSREKKESFPLTVTSAQKNPTAFYLCARSRGSYEQYFGPGTRLTVT.

The chain carries TRBV5-6 and TRBJ2-7; D ambiguous. The V end lost 3 bases, the J end lost 2 bases, and 12 bases lay between the germline ends. Germline CDR1 is SGHDT and CDR2 is YYEEEE. The CDR3 covers 14 residues. The CDR3 coding sequence is TGTGCCAGCAGCTCCATTAACTCCGCCTACGAGCAGTACTTC. Its protein is CASSSINSAYEQYF.

This chain links TRBV29-1 with TRBJ1-2; no definite D call. The V and J ends lost 4 bases and 8 bases respectively, with 11 bases between them. The CDR3 has 11 amino acids. Germline V gives CDR1 SQVTM, CDR2 ANQGSEA. In nucleotides, the CDR3 is TGCAGCGTTGTTAGTGAGGGAGGCTACACCTTC. It encodes CSVVSEGGYTF. Variable domain in full (rest from reference TRBV29-1 and TRBJ1-2): SAVISQKPSRDICQRGTSLTIQCQVDSQVTMMFWYRQQPGQSLTLIATANQGSEATYESGFVIDKFPISRPNLTFSTLTVSNMSPEDSSIYLCSVVSEGGYTFGSGTRLTVV.

On this clone itself: Other DNA sequences in the same sample also yield this CDR3. This chain uses TRBV6-4 with TRBJ2-3, with a weak D call TRBD2 (6 bases). In germline, CDR1 is MRHNA, CDR2 SNTAGT. This CDR3 spans 15 amino acids. The V gene lost 0 bases and the J gene lost 0 bases, with 7 bases spanning the gap. CDR3 in amino acids: CASSDSGGSTDTQYF. In DNA, the CDR3 is TGTGCCAGCAGTGACTCCGGGGGAAGCACAGATACGCAGTATTTT.

V usage is TRBV25-1 and J usage is TRBJ2-5, with no clear D. Germline CDR1 is MGHDK and CDR2 is SYGVNS. The CDR3 extends over 11 amino acids. V was trimmed by 10 bases and J by 1 base, leaving 7 bases between them. In DNA form, the CDR3 reads TGTGCCACTGGGCCCCAAGAGACCCAGTACTTC. Translating gives CATGPQETQYF.

The V gene is TRBV2, the J gene TRBJ2-2, with D unclear. V lost 8 bases, J lost 5 bases, and 15 bases lay in between. This CDR3 region has 14 residues. Germline V gene sequence: CDR1 SNHLY, CDR2 FYNNEI. The CDR3 is CASSGQALTGELFF. CDR3 sequence (DNA): TGTGCCAGCTCCGGCCAGGCCCTGACCGGGGAGCTGTTTTTT.

The chain couples TRBV2 to TRBJ2-7, with D unresolved. The CDR3 is 11 residues long. Germline V gene data show CDR1 as SNHLY and CDR2 as FYNNEI. V lost 5 bases, J lost 0 bases, and 2 bases lay in between. The CDR3 DNA reads TGTGCCAGCAGTCCCTCCTACGAGCAGTACTTC. It is translated as CASSPSYEQYF.

J is TRBJ1-5 and V is TRBV10-2, with D hard to call. Trimming removed 3 bases at V and 7 bases at J, with 10 bases between. This CDR3 contains 13 residues. The germline V gene has CDR1 WSHSY and CDR2 SAAADI. CDR3 coding DNA: TGCGCCAGCAGTGAAAGGGTTCGACAGCCCCAGCATTTT. This encodes CASSERVRQPQHF.

This clone was counted once. The chain carries TRBV5-8 and TRBJ2-7; D possibly corresponds to TRBD1 (6 bases). The V gene lost 4 bases and the J gene lost 2 bases, with 16 bases spanning the gap. The germline CDR1 and CDR2 sequences are SGHTS and YDEGEE. The CDR3 has 15 amino acids. The CDR3 coding sequence is TGTGCCAGCAGCGCCCGACAGGTTTTTGCCTACGAGCAGTACTTC. Translation gives CASSARQVFAYEQYF.

The chain links TRBV30 to TRBJ2-3; D is undetermined. The V and J ends lost 2 bases and 6 bases respectively, with 9 bases between them. The CDR3 extends over 12 amino acids. From germline, CDR1 is GTSNPN and CDR2 SVGIG (reference sequence). The CDR3 DNA reads as TGTGCCTGGAGTCCACTGCGGGATACGCAGTATTTT. Translation gives CAWSPLRDTQYF.

This clone was counted a few times. The chain carries TRBV18 and TRBJ1-5, with D tentatively TRBD1 (5 bases). CDR3 length: 13 amino acids. V lost 6 bases and J lost 6, with 12 bases in between. Germline V gene data show CDR1 as KGHSH and CDR2 as LQKENI. The CDR3 loop reads CASSQEGVQPQHF. The CDR3 nucleotides read TGTGCCAGCTCCCAGGAAGGGGTTCAGCCCCAGCATTTT.

This chain links TRBV9 with TRBJ2-2; D is possibly TRBD2 (5 bases). Germline V gene data show CDR1 as SGDLS and CDR2 as YYNGEE. This CDR3 is 16 amino acids long. V was pared by 0 bases and J by 1 base, with 10 bases between. This CDR3 is CASSVEAAGNTGELFF. CDR3 bases: TGTGCCAGCAGCGTAGAGGCCGCGGGGAACACCGGGGAGCTGTTTTTT.

V usage is TRBV5-1 and J usage is TRBJ2-5; D call uncertain. The DNA end is a closer match to TRBJ2-7, so the J assignment may be wrong. There are 11 residues in the CDR3. Germline assignment: CDR1 SGHRS and CDR2 YFSETQ. CDR3 bases: TGCGCCAGCAGCTTGGGGTACGAGCAGTACTTC. It codes for CASSLGYEQYF.

V and J are TRBV9 and TRBJ2-1, with 14 bases lining up with TRBD2. This CDR3 comprises 15 residues. Germline V lookup: CDR1 SGDLS, CDR2 YYNGEE. After removal of 5 bases from V and 7 bases from J, the junction contained 5 bases not matched to a gene. Here the CDR3 reads CASREGLAGENEQFF. The CDR3 DNA is TGTGCCAGCAGGGAGGGACTAGCGGGGGAAAATGAGCAGTTCTTC.

Comments on this clone: The germline gene is not matched at one end of the junction; a read error may be the cause. This chain links TRBV7-7 with TRBJ2-3, with 13 bases fitting TRBD2. The germline V gene has CDR1 SSHAT and CDR2 FNYEAQ (reference sequence). The CDR3 is made up of 15 amino acids. This CDR3 reads CASSLTSGGGDTQYF. The CDR3 DNA sequence: TGTGCTAGCAGCCTAACTAGCGGGGGGGGAGATACGCAGTATTTT.

This clone has more than one count but fewer than ten. The V gene is TRBV5-1, the J gene TRBJ2-3, with 10 bases identical to TRBD1. This CDR3 has 20 residues. The ends lost 7 bases at V and 4 bases at J; junction bases unmatched: 24. CDR1 is SGHRS, CDR2 YFSETQ, per germline. CDR3 region: CASQRVATDPGQGNPDTQYF. CDR3 DNA: TGCGCCAGCCAAAGGGTTGCGACGGATCCGGGACAGGGGAACCCAGATACGCAGTATTTT. Full variable domain (rest looked up from reference TRBV5-1 and TRBJ2-3): KAGVTQTPRYLIKTRGQQVTLSCSPISGHRSVSWYQQTPGQGLQFLFEYFSETQRNKGNFPGRFSGRQFSNSRSEMNVSTLELGDSALYLCASQRVATDPGQGNPDTQYFGPGTRLTVL.

This chain links TRBV9 with TRBJ1-1; D gene ambiguous. There are 14 residues in the CDR3. Trimming left V 4 bases short and J 3 bases short, with 13 bases between. Germline V gene data show CDR1 as SGDLS and CDR2 as YYNGEE. The CDR3 coding sequence is TGTGCCAGCAGCCTAGGATTCGGCGACACTGAAGCTTTCTTT. Its protein product is CASSLGFGDTEAFF.

This clone appeared a few times. This chain joins TRBV7-9 and TRBJ1-1; D perhaps matches TRBD1 (5 bases). Germline lookup yields CDR1 SEHNR and CDR2 FQNEAQ (reference sequence). Deletions cut 8 bases from V and 6 bases from J, with 22 bases between. The CDR3 contains 15 residues. The CDR3: CASEAGDGRSAEAFF. CDR3 sequence (DNA): TGTGCCAGCGAAGCGGGGGACGGACGGTCGGCTGAAGCTTTCTTT.